This T cell receptor (beta chain) was identified during a study of shared clonotypes between healthy human individuals. Turning to this clone: The target antigen is unknown.

Study-wide points: Generally, estimated richness proved larger in naive subsets than it did in memory subsets.

Genomic DNA per cell subset filled all wells of several immunoSEQ plates. Profiling relied on immunoSEQ multiplex PCR, and the TCRdb table lists in-frame clones only, not all of them. The sample lists approximately 1,500,000 clones; roughly 96% were seen once. Caucasian adults residing in Nashville, Tennessee made up all the donors. The investigators split CD4+ cells into a CD45RA+ naive subset and a CD45RA-negative memory subset. V was pared by 8 bases and J by 3 bases, with 8 bases between. Germline V CDR1 and CDR2: MNHNS, SASEGT. The CDR3 sequence is 12 residues long. The sequenced sample consisted of naive CD4+ T cells sorted from blood. Subset in this sample: CD45RA+ positively selected. The sequence came from a man aged 25 to 40 in good health. The chain carries TRBV6-1 and TRBJ2-1; a weak D match, TRBD1 (5 bases). The DNA for the CDR3 is TGTGCCAGCGTCCAGGGCTACAATGAGCAGTTCTTC. It codes for CASVQGYNEQFF.